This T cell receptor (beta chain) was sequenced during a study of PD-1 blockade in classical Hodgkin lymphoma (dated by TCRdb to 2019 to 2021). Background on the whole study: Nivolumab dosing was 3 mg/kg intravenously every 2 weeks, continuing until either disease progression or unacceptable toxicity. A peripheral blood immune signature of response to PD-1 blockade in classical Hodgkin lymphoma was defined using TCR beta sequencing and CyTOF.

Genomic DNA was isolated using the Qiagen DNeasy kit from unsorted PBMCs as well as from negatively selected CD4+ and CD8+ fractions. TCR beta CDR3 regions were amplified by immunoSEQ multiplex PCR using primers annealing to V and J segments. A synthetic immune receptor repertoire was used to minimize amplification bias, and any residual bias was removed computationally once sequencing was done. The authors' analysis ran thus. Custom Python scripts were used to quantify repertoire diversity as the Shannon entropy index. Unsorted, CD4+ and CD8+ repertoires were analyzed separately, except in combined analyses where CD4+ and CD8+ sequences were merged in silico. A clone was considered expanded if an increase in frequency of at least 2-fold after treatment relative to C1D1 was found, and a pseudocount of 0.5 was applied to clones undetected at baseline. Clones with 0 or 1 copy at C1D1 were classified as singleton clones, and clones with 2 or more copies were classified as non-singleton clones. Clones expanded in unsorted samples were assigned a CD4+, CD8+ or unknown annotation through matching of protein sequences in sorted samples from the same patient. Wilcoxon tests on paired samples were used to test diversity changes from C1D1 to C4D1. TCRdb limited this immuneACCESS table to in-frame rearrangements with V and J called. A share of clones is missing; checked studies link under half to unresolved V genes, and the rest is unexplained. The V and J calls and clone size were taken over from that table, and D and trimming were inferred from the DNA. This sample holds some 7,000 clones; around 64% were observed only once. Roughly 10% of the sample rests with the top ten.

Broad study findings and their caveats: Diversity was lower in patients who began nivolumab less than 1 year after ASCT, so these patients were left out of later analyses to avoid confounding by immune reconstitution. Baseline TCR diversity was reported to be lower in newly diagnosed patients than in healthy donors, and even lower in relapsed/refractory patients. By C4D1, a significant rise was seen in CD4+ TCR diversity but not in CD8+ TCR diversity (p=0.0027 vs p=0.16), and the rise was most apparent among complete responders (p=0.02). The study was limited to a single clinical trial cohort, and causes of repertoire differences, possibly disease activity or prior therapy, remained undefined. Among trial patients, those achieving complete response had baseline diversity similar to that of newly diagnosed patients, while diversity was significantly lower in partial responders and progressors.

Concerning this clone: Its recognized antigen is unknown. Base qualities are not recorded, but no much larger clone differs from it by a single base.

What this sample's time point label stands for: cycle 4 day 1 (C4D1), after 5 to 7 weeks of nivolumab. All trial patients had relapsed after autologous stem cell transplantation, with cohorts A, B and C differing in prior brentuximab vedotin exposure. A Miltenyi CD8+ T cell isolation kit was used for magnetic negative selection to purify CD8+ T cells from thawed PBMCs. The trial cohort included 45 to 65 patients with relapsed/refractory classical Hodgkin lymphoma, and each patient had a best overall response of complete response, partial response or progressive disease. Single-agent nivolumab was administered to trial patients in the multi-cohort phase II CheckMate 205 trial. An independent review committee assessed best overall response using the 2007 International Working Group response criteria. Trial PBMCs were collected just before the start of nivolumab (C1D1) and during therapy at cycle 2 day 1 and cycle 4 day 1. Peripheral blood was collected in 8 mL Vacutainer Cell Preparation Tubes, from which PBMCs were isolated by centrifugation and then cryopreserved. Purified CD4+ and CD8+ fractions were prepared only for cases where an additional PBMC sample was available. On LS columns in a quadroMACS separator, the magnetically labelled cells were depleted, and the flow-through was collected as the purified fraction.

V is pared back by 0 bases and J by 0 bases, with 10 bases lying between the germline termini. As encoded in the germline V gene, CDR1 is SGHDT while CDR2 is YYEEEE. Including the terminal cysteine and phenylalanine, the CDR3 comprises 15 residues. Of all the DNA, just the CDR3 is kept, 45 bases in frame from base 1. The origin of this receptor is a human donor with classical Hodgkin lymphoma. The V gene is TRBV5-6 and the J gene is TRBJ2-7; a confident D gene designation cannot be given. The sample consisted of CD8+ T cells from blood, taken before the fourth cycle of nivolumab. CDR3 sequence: CASSLEPDISYEQYF. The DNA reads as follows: TGTGCCAGCAGCTTGGAACCTGACATCTCCTACGAGCAGTACTTC.